This record concerns one T cell receptor beta chain sequence. Antigen unknown. Profiling relied on immunoSEQ multiplex PCR, and the TCRdb table lists in-frame clones only, not all of them. Among tens of thousands of clones listed, under 75% were seen once. These data are taken from a study of PD-1 blockade in classical Hodgkin lymphoma. At the level of the study: Nivolumab dosed at 3 mg/kg went to patients intravenously every 2 weeks.

The study's findings and limits: Significantly greater TCR diversity emerged by C4D1 in CD4+ cells but not CD8+ cells. Relapsed/refractory patients reportedly had the lowest baseline TCR diversity, below newly diagnosed patients, who were below healthy donors.

This CDR3 has 15 residues. Trimming took 0 bases from V and 8 from J, leaving 14 bases between them. CDR1 and CDR2 from the germline V gene are MNHEY and SVGAGI. All patients relapsed after autologous stem cell transplantation, and brentuximab vedotin exposure varied. The TCR sequence derives from a human donor with classical Hodgkin lymphoma. The material was peripheral blood mononuclear cells (PBMCs), obtained at baseline. V usage is TRBV6-5 and J usage is TRBJ1-3; D is ambiguous. The CDR3 coding sequence is TGTGCCAGCAGTTACTCGCCCGGTTTTAGAGACACCATATATTTT. This gives the protein CASSYSPGFRDTIYF.